The rows below give T cell receptor beta chains drawn from one sample of a study of CD8+ T cells in alopecia areata. Profiling relied on immunoSEQ multiplex PCR, and the TCRdb table lists in-frame clones only, not all of them. The sample carries approximately 220,000 clones, roughly two fifths recorded once. The starting material was CD4+ T cells sorted from blood, obtained between weeks 30 and 35, from a patient treated with tofacitinib. The receptors were sampled from a human donor with alopecia areata. CDR3s include the opening cysteine and the closing phenylalanine or tryptophan. D genes are given only for firm matches. Not all rows give a size; the values are once, few, many and, for expanded clones, a class.

DNA: TGTGCCAGCAGCCAAGATATGATAGCAGCCTCGGGGAGGCGAGAAGCTTTCTTT
CDR3: CASSQDMIAASGRREAFF
size: .
J: TRBJ1-1
D: .
V: TRBV14

DNA: TGCGCCAGCAGCTTGGGGACAGGGGGCAATTCACCCCTCCACTTT
CDR3: CASSLGTGGNSPLHF
size: .
J: TRBJ1-6
D: TRBD1
V: TRBV5-1

DNA: TGCAGCGTTGAACCAGACTACAATGAGCAGTTCTTC
CDR3: CSVEPDYNEQFF
size: few
J: TRBJ2-1
D: .
V: TRBV29-1

DNA: TGTGCCAGCAAACCCGGTGGTAGCGAGCAGTACTTC
CDR3: CASKPGGSEQYF
size: .
J: TRBJ2-7
D: .
V: TRBV2

DNA: TGTGCCAGCAGTTCCCGGGGACTAGGGGATTATGGCTACACCTTC
CDR3: CASSSRGLGDYGYTF
size: .
J: TRBJ1-2
D: .
V: TRBV6-5

DNA: TGCGCCAGCAGCTTGAAAGGCTACAGGGGGCACCACGAGCAGTACTTC
CDR3: CASSLKGYRGHHEQYF
size: .
J: TRBJ2-7
D: TRBD1
V: TRBV5-1

DNA: TGTGCCAGTAGTATAGTTCTAGCGGGAGCATACGAGCAGTACTTC
CDR3: CASSIVLAGAYEQYF
size: few
J: TRBJ2-7
D: TRBD2
V: TRBV19

DNA: TGCAGTGTCTCCCCGCTAGACGAGCAGTACTTC
CDR3: CSVSPLDEQYF
size: few
J: TRBJ2-7
D: .
V: TRBV20-1

DNA: TGTGCCTGGACCCCCACACGGAATTCATACGAGCAGTACTTC
CDR3: CAWTPTRNSYEQYF
size: .
J: TRBJ2-7
D: .
V: TRBV30

DNA: TGTGCCAGCAAAATGGACAGCCTCGTCACCGGGGAGCTGTTTTTT
CDR3: CASKMDSLVTGELFF
size: .
J: TRBJ2-2
D: .
V: TRBV6-5

DNA: TGTGCCAGCAGCTTAGATGGGACAGGGTCTTTGAATGAGCAGTTCTTC
CDR3: CASSLDGTGSLNEQFF
size: .
J: TRBJ2-1
D: TRBD1
V: TRBV11-3

DNA: TGTGCCAGTAGTTCGTTCACAGGGGGTGGTGAAGCTTTCTTT
CDR3: CASSSFTGGGEAFF
size: few
J: TRBJ1-1
D: TRBD1
V: TRBV19

DNA: TGTGCCAGCAGCCCCCTATCGCAGGGTTCCTACGAGCAGTACTTC
CDR3: CASSPLSQGSYEQYF
size: .
J: TRBJ2-7
D: .
V: TRBV11-2

DNA: TGTGCCAGCAGCTTGGTCCCAGGGGGCTTCTACGAGCAGTACTTC
CDR3: CASSLVPGGFYEQYF
size: .
J: TRBJ2-7
D: TRBD1
V: TRBV5-5

DNA: TGTGCCAGCAGCTTCCAGGGGGCGACGGTCTATGGCTACACCTTC
CDR3: CASSFQGATVYGYTF
size: many
J: TRBJ1-2
D: TRBD1
V: TRBV7-9

DNA: TGCGCCAGCAGCCACTCAGATACGCAGTATTTT
CDR3: CASSHSDTQYF
size: few
J: TRBJ2-3
D: .
V: TRBV4-1

DNA: TGTGCCAGCAGTGAATATAAGGGGCTTAATGAAAAACTGTTTTTT
CDR3: CASSEYKGLNEKLFF
size: .
J: TRBJ1-4
D: .
V: TRBV25-1

DNA: TGTGCCACCAGCAGGGGGGGTGGCAATCAGCCCCAGCATTTT
CDR3: CATSRGGGNQPQHF
size: .
J: TRBJ1-5
D: .
V: TRBV15

DNA: TGTGCCAGCAGCTCGAGCCCCCACAGGCCCTATGGCTACACCTTC
CDR3: CASSSSPHRPYGYTF
size: .
J: TRBJ1-2
D: .
V: TRBV9

DNA: TGTGCCAGCAGTCCACCAGCTAGCGGGAGATCAGAGACCCAGTACTTC
CDR3: CASSPPASGRSETQYF
size: few
J: TRBJ2-5
D: TRBD2
V: TRBV7-9